Listed below are T cell receptor beta chains from one sample, sequenced in a study of cytomegalovirus exposure and HLA in healthy donors. The table came from immunoSEQ multiplex PCR; TCRdb's copy has only in-frame clones and leaves some out. Of about 100,000 clones listed, around 84% are singletons. The sample comprised PBMCs. All receptors come from a woman under 30 in good health and CMV-seronegative. Each CDR3 is given with its conserved first and last residue. The D gene is left open where the match is weak.

V: TRBV7-9
D: .
J: TRBJ2-7
CDR3: CASSLLEGSEQYF
DNA: TGTGCCAGCAGCTTACTAGAGGGTTCCGAGCAGTACTTC

V: TRBV28
D: TRBD2
J: TRBJ2-1
CDR3: CASSRRRQGLAGLDEQFF
DNA: TGTGCCAGCAGCCGAAGGCGACAGGGACTAGCGGGGCTGGATGAGCAGTTCTTC

V: TRBV6-5
D: TRBD1
J: TRBJ2-2
CDR3: CASRATGYTGELFF
DNA: TGTGCCAGCAGAGCGACAGGGTACACCGGGGAGCTGTTTTTT

V: TRBV19
D: TRBD1
J: TRBJ2-2
CDR3: CASSMRGPGELFF
DNA: TGTGCCAGTAGTATGAGGGGGCCCGGGGAGCTGTTTTTT

V: TRBV5-5
D: .
J: TRBJ2-2
CDR3: CASSFRTGELFF
DNA: TGTGCCAGCAGCTTTAGAACCGGGGAGCTGTTTTTT

V: TRBV7-2
D: .
J: TRBJ1-6
CDR3: CASSSSTGSYNSPLHF
DNA: TGTGCCAGCAGCTCCTCGACAGGCTCCTATAATTCACCCCTCCACTTT

V: TRBV14
D: TRBD2
J: TRBJ2-2
CDR3: CASSHPGLAGVTGELFF
DNA: TGTGCCAGCAGCCACCCCGGACTAGCGGGAGTCACCGGGGAGCTGTTTTTT

V: TRBV5-1
D: TRBD2
J: TRBJ2-5
CDR3: CASSPRLAGPEETQYF
DNA: TGCGCCAGCAGCCCGAGACTAGCGGGCCCTGAAGAGACCCAGTACTTC

V: TRBV7-9
D: .
J: TRBJ2-3
CDR3: CASSRDSATDTQYF
DNA: TGTGCCAGCAGCAGGGACTCTGCCACAGATACGCAGTACTTT

V: TRBV5-4
D: .
J: TRBJ2-7
CDR3: CASSLGPSRYEQYF
DNA: TGTGCCAGCAGCTTGGGACCCTCTAGATACGAGCAGTACTTC

V: TRBV10-1
D: TRBD2
J: TRBJ2-1
CDR3: CASSEFLSGRHEQFF
DNA: TGCGCCAGCAGTGAATTTTTAAGCGGGAGGCATGAGCAGTTCTTC

V: TRBV7-2
D: TRBD1
J: TRBJ1-4
CDR3: CASSLGGQGMEKLFF
DNA: TGTGCCAGCAGCTTGGGGGGACAGGGGATGGAAAAACTGTTTTTT

V: TRBV28
D: .
J: TRBJ1-6
CDR3: CASSLGSSYNSPLHF
DNA: TGTGCCAGCAGTTTGGGGAGCTCCTATAATTCACCCCTCCACTTT

V: TRBV13
D: TRBD1
J: TRBJ2-5
CDR3: CASSLDRASINEQYF
DNA: TGTGCCAGCAGCCTTGACAGGGCGTCTATTAATGAGCAGTACTTC

V: TRBV15
D: .
J: TRBJ2-5
CDR3: CATSRDRGLRRETQYF
DNA: TGTGCCACCAGCAGAGATAGGGGCCTCAGGCGGGAGACCCAGTACTTC